This passage covers 32 T cell receptor beta chains from one sample sequenced in a study of blood T cell repertoires in COVID-19. Sequenced by immunoSEQ multiplex PCR; TCRdb stores in-frame clones only, minus some. The profile shows over 200,000 clones, approximately 82% of them singletons. Sequencing was done on a sample of peripheral blood. The receptors stem from a man aged 35 to 55 with active or convalescent COVID-19.

V and J are TRBV5-1 and TRBJ1-1; D ambiguous. Trimming removed 0 bases from V and 5 bases from J, with 11 bases in between. From germline, CDR1 is SGHRS and CDR2 YFSETQ. This CDR3 region has 14 residues. CDR3 in amino acids: CASSLESGYTEAFF. CDR3 in DNA: TGCGCCAGCAGCTTGGAGTCAGGATATACTGAAGCTTTCTTT. Full variable domain (rest looked up from reference TRBV5-1 and TRBJ1-1): KAGVTQTPRYLIKTRGQQVTLSCSPISGHRSVSWYQQTPGQGLQFLFEYFSETQRNKGNFPGRFSGRQFSNSRSEMNVSTLELGDSALYLCASSLESGYTEAFFGQGTRLTVV.

The V gene is TRBV29-1, the J gene TRBJ2-5; 12 nucleotides align to TRBD2. This CDR3 is 14 amino acids long. With V trimmed by 5 bases and J by 6 bases, 7 bases remained unmatched. From germline, CDR1 is SQVTM and CDR2 ANQGSEA. The CDR3 DNA reads as TGCAGCGTTCTAGCGGGGGGGCCGGGGCAGACCCAGTACTTC. Its translation is CSVLAGGPGQTQYF. The whole variable domain, filled in from reference TRBV29-1 and TRBJ2-5, reads SAVISQKPSRDICQRGTSLTIQCQVDSQVTMMFWYRQQPGQSLTLIATANQGSEATYESGFVIDKFPISRPNLTFSTLTVSNMSPEDSSIYLCSVLAGGPGQTQYFGPGTRLLVL.

The chain recombines TRBV7-9 with TRBJ1-2, with 7 bases matching TRBD1. The CDR3 has 14 amino acids. The V segment lost 3 bases and the J segment 10 bases; nucleotides outside the gene matches: 11. CDR1 is SEHNR, CDR2 FQNEAQ, per germline (reference sequence). CDR3 DNA: TGTGCCAGCAGCTTTTATTCCGGGACAGAAGACTACACCTTC. It translates to CASSFYSGTEDYTF. The full variable domain, its missing parts supplied by reference TRBV7-9 and TRBJ1-2, is DTGVSQNPRHKITKRGQNVTFRCDPISEHNRLYWYRQTLGQGPEFLTYFQNEAQLEKSRLLSDRFSAERPKGSFSTLEIQRTEQGDSAMYLCASSFYSGTEDYTFGSGTRLTVV.

The chain joins TRBV7-9 to TRBJ1-2, with 8 bases fitting TRBD1. The CDR3 is 15 residues long. V trimming: 1 base; J trimming: 4 bases; junction bases outside the gene matches: 5. From germline, CDR1 is SEHNR and CDR2 FQNEAQ (reference sequence). CDR3 bases: TGTGCCAGCAGCTTAGGGACAGGGAGGACCTATGGCTACACCTTC. Its protein product is CASSLGTGRTYGYTF.

V gene TRBV5-1 combines with J gene TRBJ2-1; tentatively, D is TRBD2 (5 bases). The V gene's germline CDR1 is SGHRS and CDR2 YFSETQ. V was shortened by 0 bases and J by 10 bases, with 11 bases between the two germline ends. The CDR3 runs 13 residues. CDR3 coding DNA: TGCGCCAGCAGCTTGGTCGGGGATGACGAGCAGTTCTTC. The encoded protein is CASSLVGDDEQFF. The variable domain in full, with the rest retrieved from reference TRBV5-1 and TRBJ2-1, is KAGVTQTPRYLIKTRGQQVTLSCSPISGHRSVSWYQQTPGQGLQFLFEYFSETQRNKGNFPGRFSGRQFSNSRSEMNVSTLELGDSALYLCASSLVGDDEQFFGPGTRLTVL.

This clone was seen once. The chain joins TRBV7-9 to TRBJ1-1; 7 bases are a match to TRBD1. Germline assignment: CDR1 SEHNR and CDR2 FQNEAQ (reference sequence). With V trimmed by 5 bases and J by 4 bases, 4 bases remained unmatched. This CDR3 has 13 amino acids. CDR3 coding DNA: TGTGCCAGCAGCCGGACAGGAGTCACTGAAGCTTTCTTT. Amino acids: CASSRTGVTEAFF.

V gene TRBV19 combines with J gene TRBJ1-5; D might be TRBD1 (6 bases). Germline V gene lookup returns CDR1 LNHDA and CDR2 SQIVND (reference sequence). The CDR3 loop spans 14 amino acids. V was clipped by 0 bases and J by 7 bases, with 10 bases between them. The CDR3: CASSIDRGGQPQHF. The CDR3 DNA follows: TGTGCCAGTAGTATAGACAGGGGTGGGCAGCCCCAGCATTTT.

This clone was detected once. The chain has TRBV3-1 (or the pseudogene TRBV3-2) and TRBJ1-1, with 7 bases aligning to TRBD1. V shed 4 bases, J shed 8 bases, and the junction held 7 bases outside the gene matches. The germline V gene has CDR1 LGHDT and CDR2 YNNKEL (reference sequence). The CDR3 runs 13 residues. The CDR3 nucleotides read TGTGCCAGCAGCCGCCAGACAGGGTGGGAAGCTTTCTTT. It translates to CASSRQTGWEAFF.

This chain connects TRBV15 to TRBJ2-3, with TRBD1 as a possible D gene (6 bases). Germline V lookup: CDR1 LNHNV, CDR2 YYDKDF (reference sequence). The CDR3 consists of 15 residues. Deletions cut 3 bases from V and 1 base from J, with 11 bases between. The CDR3: CATSSTGRGTDTQYF. The CDR3 nucleotides are TGTGCCACCAGCAGCACAGGGAGAGGCACAGATACGCAGTATTTT.

The rearrangement uses TRBV6-2 or TRBV6-3 and TRBJ2-1, with TRBD2 identical over 14 bases. This CDR3 spans 16 amino acids. Germline lookup yields CDR1 MNHEY and CDR2 SVGEGT. V was clipped by 5 bases and J by 8 bases; unmatched bases: 8. CDR3 sequence reads: CASSPGTSGRIDEQFF. The CDR3, as DNA: TGTGCCAGCAGTCCCGGGACTAGCGGGAGAATAGATGAGCAGTTCTTC.

The chain has TRBV12-5 and TRBJ1-2; D unresolved. CDR3 length: 12 amino acids. In germline, CDR1 is LGHNT, CDR2 FRNRAP. With 2 bases removed from V and 3 bases from J, the gap between germline ends came to 4 bases. CDR3 DNA: TGTGCTAGTGGTTTGCCTGACTATGGCTACACCTTC. The encoded protein is CASGLPDYGYTF.

Only one count was recorded for this clone. This chain uses TRBV3-1 (or the pseudogene TRBV3-2) with TRBJ1-5; a possible D gene is TRBD1 (5 bases). CDR3 length: 16 residues. Germline lookup yields CDR1 LGHDT and CDR2 YNNKEL (reference sequence). V was shortened by 4 bases and J by 2 bases, with 15 bases between the two germline ends. The CDR3 is CASSPRGWGGNQPQHF. For the CDR3, the DNA is TGTGCCAGCAGCCCCCGGGGGTGGGGGGGCAATCAGCCCCAGCATTTT.

The CDR3 reads CASTRAGSGIGELFF. The CDR3 region has the DNA TGTGCCAGCACCCGAGCGGGCTCCGGAATCGGGGAGCTGTTTTTT. This sequence joins TRBV7-9 and TRBJ2-2, with a weak D call TRBD2 (6 bases). Germline V gives CDR1 SEHNR, CDR2 FQNEAQ (reference sequence). Trimming took off 7 bases at V and 7 bases at J, with 19 bases between the two ends. CDR3 length: 15 amino acids.

The chain has TRBV12-3 or TRBV12-4 and TRBJ1-1; 8 bases fit TRBD1. CDR3 size: 12 residues. J gave up 9 bases and V 5 bases, and 5 bases lay outside the gene matches. The CDR3 reads CASSPRTGQAFF. DNA of the CDR3: TGTGCCAGCAGTCCACGGACAGGGCAAGCTTTCTTT.

The V gene is TRBV15, the J gene TRBJ2-7; 7 positions match TRBD1. The CDR3 sequence is 16 residues long. CDR1 and CDR2 from the germline V gene are LNHNV and YYDKDF (reference sequence). J was trimmed by 5 bases and V by 1 base; bases with no gene match: 11. The DNA of the CDR3 is TGTGCCACCAGCAGAGGAACCGGGACAGCTCTTAACGAGCAGTACTTC. Residues: CATSRGTGTALNEQYF.

The CDR3 nucleotides are TGTGCCAGCAGGGATCCAGGGTCTAGCGGGGGTTCTTCCTACGAGCAGTACTTC. This translates into CASRDPGSSGGSSYEQYF. V gene TRBV2 combines with J gene TRBJ2-7, with 10 bases lining up with TRBD2. Germline trimming cut 6 bases from V and 1 base from J; bases unmatched to any gene: 15. This CDR3 spans 18 amino acids. The germline V gene has CDR1 SNHLY and CDR2 FYNNEI.

This sequence joins TRBV28 and TRBJ1-5; D possibly corresponds to TRBD1 (6 bases). Germline CDR1 is MDHEN and CDR2 is SYDVKM. V was clipped by 7 bases and J by 6 bases, with 13 bases between them. This CDR3 comprises 13 residues. CDR3 sequence reads: CASNTGIGQPQHF. The CDR3 DNA sequence: TGTGCCAGCAATACAGGGATAGGTCAGCCCCAGCATTTT.

The chain combines TRBV19 with TRBJ1-5; D is perhaps TRBD1 (6 bases). The CDR3 sequence is 18 residues long. Deletions cut 5 bases from V and 2 bases from J, with 22 bases between. Germline V CDR1 and CDR2: LNHDA, SQIVND (reference sequence). The CDR3 DNA is TGTGCCAGTAGTCCCACCCCCAACAGGGTCGGAGGCAATCAGCCCCAGCATTTT. Translated: CASSPTPNRVGGNQPQHF.

The gene calls are TRBV5-1 and TRBJ2-7; tentatively, D is TRBD2 (5 bases). V lost 4 bases, J lost 7 bases, and 18 bases lay in between. Germline loops: CDR1 SGHRS, CDR2 YFSETQ. There are 14 residues in the CDR3. This chain's CDR3 is CASSLEGPTGEQYF. As DNA, the CDR3 is TGCGCCAGCAGCCTTGAGGGTCCTACCGGAGAGCAGTACTTC.

The V gene is TRBV20-1, the J gene TRBJ1-4; D is ambiguous. The germline V gene has CDR1 DFQATT and CDR2 SNEGSKA (reference sequence). This CDR3 region has 12 residues. V lost 3 bases to trimming and J lost 8 bases, with 10 bases between them. For the CDR3, the DNA is TGCAGTGCTAGTCCCGGGGTCGAAAAACTGTTTTTT. It encodes CSASPGVEKLFF.

The chain employs TRBV5-4 and TRBJ2-1; weak D call: TRBD1 (6 bases). V gave up 2 bases and J gave up 10 bases, with 16 bases separating them. This CDR3 comprises 14 residues. Germline assignment: CDR1 SGHNT and CDR2 YYREEE (reference sequence). DNA for the CDR3: TGTGCCAGCAGCTTCGGGCAGGCCCAGGGGGAGCAGTTCTTC. This gives the protein CASSFGQAQGEQFF. The full variable domain, with the rest looked up from reference TRBV5-4 and TRBJ2-1, is ETGVTQSPTHLIKTRGQQVTLRCSSQSGHNTVSWYQQALGQGPQFIFQYYREEENGRGNFPPRFSGLQFPNYSSELNVNALELDDSALYLCASSFGQAQGEQFFGPGTRLTVL.

The V gene is TRBV9, the J gene TRBJ2-7; TRBD2 matches 10 bases. This CDR3 is 16 amino acids long. Trimming took 1 base from V and 5 from J; bases not matched to a gene: 9. CDR1 and CDR2 from the germline V gene are SGDLS and YYNGEE. The CDR3 nucleotides read TGTGCCAGCAGCGTAAGGCCTAGCGGGAGAGTCAACGAGCAGTACTTC. This encodes CASSVRPSGRVNEQYF. Looking up the rest from reference TRBV9 and TRBJ2-7 gives the full variable domain: DSGVTQTPKHLITATGQRVTLRCSPRSGDLSVYWYQQSLDQGLQFLIQYYNGEERAKGNILERFSAQQFPDLHSELNLSSLELGDSALYFCASSVRPSGRVNEQYFGPGTRLTVT.

Only one count was recorded for this clone. The chain employs TRBV10-3 and TRBJ2-5; tentatively, D is TRBD2 (6 bases). In germline, CDR1 is ENHRY, CDR2 SYGVKD. The CDR3 consists of 16 residues. V lost 0 bases, J lost 5 bases, and 16 bases lay in between. The CDR3, as DNA: TGTGCCATCAGTGAGTCGGGCGGGGAGCGACTGGAGACCCAGTACTTC. Translating it yields CAISESGGERLETQYF.

This clone has more than one count but fewer than ten. The chain combines TRBV15 with TRBJ1-3, with TRBD1 matching 9 bases. V gave up 0 bases and J gave up 1 base; unmatched junction bases: 7. This CDR3 region has 18 residues. The germline CDR1 and CDR2 sequences are LNHNV and YYDKDF (reference sequence). CDR3: CATSRDKVGQGSGNTIYF. The CDR3 DNA reads as TGTGCCACCAGCAGAGATAAGGTGGGACAGGGATCTGGAAACACCATATATTTT.

The rearrangement uses TRBV10-3 and TRBJ2-1; the match to TRBD2 covers 12 bases. The J segment lost 5 bases and the V segment lost 2 bases, leaving 7 bases of the junction unmatched. Germline V gene sequence: CDR1 ENHRY, CDR2 SYGVKD. The CDR3 sequence is 17 residues long. CDR3 residues: CAISEGLRTSGDNEQFF. DNA of the CDR3: TGTGCCATCAGTGAGGGACTTAGGACTAGCGGGGACAATGAGCAGTTCTTC.

The chain carries TRBV9 and TRBJ2-1; tentatively, D is TRBD1 (5 bases). CDR1 SGDLS and CDR2 YYNGEE come from the germline V gene. There are 15 residues in the CDR3. Trimming stripped 2 bases from V and 8 bases from J, with 17 bases between. CDR3 sequence: CASSVDTKGAHEQFF. The CDR3 DNA reads as TGTGCCAGCAGCGTCGACACGAAAGGGGCACATGAGCAGTTCTTC.

This clone has just one count. The V gene is TRBV19, the J gene TRBJ1-2; D is unclear. Germline lookup yields CDR1 LNHDA and CDR2 SQIVND (reference sequence). V was clipped by 3 bases and J by 8 bases, with 16 bases between them. This CDR3 has 14 amino acids. The CDR3 DNA is TGTGCCAGTAGTATGAGATCGGTACTATACGGCTACACCTTC. Amino acid sequence: CASSMRSVLYGYTF.

This chain joins TRBV7-3 and TRBJ1-1, with D perhaps TRBD1 (5 bases). This CDR3 has 14 amino acids. Trimming took off 2 bases at V and 2 bases at J, with 9 bases between the two ends. In germline, CDR1 is SGHTA, CDR2 FQGTGA. In DNA, the CDR3 is TGTGCCAGCAGCTTAGGGGGGGTCAACACTGAAGCTTTCTTT. It is translated as CASSLGGVNTEAFF. The variable domain in full, completed from reference TRBV7-3 and TRBJ1-1, reads GAGVSQTPSNKVTEKGKYVELRCDPISGHTALYWYRQSLGQGPEFLIYFQGTGAADDSGLPNDRFFAVRPEGSVSTLKIQRTERGDSAVYLCASSLGGVNTEAFFGQGTRLTVV.

This clone has just a few counts. The chain couples TRBV29-1 to TRBJ2-1; the D gene is possibly TRBD1 (6 bases). Germline CDR1 SQVTM, CDR2 ANQGSEA. The CDR3 runs 15 residues. V was shortened by 4 bases and J by 5 bases, with 18 bases between the two germline ends. CDR3 amino acids: CSVATGTPRHNEQFF. In DNA, the CDR3 is TGCAGCGTTGCGACCGGGACACCCCGCCACAATGAGCAGTTCTTC.

The chain combines TRBV3-1 (or the pseudogene TRBV3-2) with TRBJ2-7; D not certain. The CDR3 covers 16 residues. V was shortened by 2 bases and J by 2 bases, with 16 bases between the two germline ends. Germline V gene sequence: CDR1 LGHDT, CDR2 YNNKEL (reference sequence). The CDR3 spells CASSQRPLVTAYEQYF. CDR3 sequence (DNA): TGTGCCAGCAGCCAACGTCCGTTGGTGACTGCCTACGAGCAGTACTTC.

This clone occurred a few times. This rearrangement joins TRBV3-1 (or the pseudogene TRBV3-2) to TRBJ1-1; no reliable D call. Germline CDR1 LGHDT, CDR2 YNNKEL (reference sequence). V was clipped by 1 base and J by 8 bases, with 8 bases between them. The CDR3 loop spans 12 amino acids. The DNA of the CDR3 is TGTGCCAGCAGCCAAGGATACCGGGAAGCTTTCTTT. It is translated as CASSQGYREAFF.

CDR3 DNA: TGCGCCAGCAGCCAGCCTGGGCGCTATGGCTACACCTTC. It yields the protein CASSQPGRYGYTF. The chain recombines TRBV4-3 with TRBJ1-2; D is undetermined. The CDR3 spans 13 residues. Trimming pared 3 bases from V and 4 bases from J, leaving 9 bases between. In germline, CDR1 is LGHNA, CDR2 YSLEER.